The rows below give T cell receptor beta chains drawn from one sample of a study of blood T cell repertoires in COVID-19. Sequencing used immunoSEQ multiplex PCR; TCRdb keeps in-frame clones, though not all of them. The table lists roughly 150,000 clones, more than 65% of them singletons. Material for sequencing was peripheral blood. These TCRs come from a man between 65 and 79 years old with active or convalescent COVID-19. Each CDR3 is given with its conserved first and last residue. Fields, in order: CDR3 length, clone size, J gene, D gene, V gene, CDR3 DNA, CDR3 protein. The D gene is left open where the match is weak. A row's size may be missing; if present it is once, few, many or a size class.

16 - TRBJ1-6 TRBD1 TRBV6-5 TGTGCCAGCAGTTACGGGGGCAGGGGGCGGGATTCACCCCTCCACTTT CASSYGGRGRDSPLHF
16 - TRBJ1-2 TRBD1 TRBV7-2 TGTGCCAGCAGCTTAGGGGGACAGGGGACCTCGAAGGGCTACACCTTC CASSLGGQGTSKGYTF
18 - TRBJ2-6 TRBD1 TRBV20-1 TGCAGTGCTAGTGGGTGGGGGGACAGGGAGTCTGGGGCCAACGTCCTGACTTTC CSASGWGDRESGANVLTF
13 - TRBJ2-3 - TRBV15 TGTGCCACCAGCGGGCAGAGCACAGATACGCAGTATTTT CATSGQSTDTQYF
16 - TRBJ2-3 TRBD2 TRBV7-2 TGTGCCAGCAGCTTAGTAGGGCGGGAGTTCCGAGATACGCAGTATTTT CASSLVGREFRDTQYF
12 - TRBJ1-1 - TRBV29-1 TGCAGCGTTGCTCTTACTAACACTGAAGCTTTCTTT CSVALTNTEAFF
14 - TRBJ2-7 - TRBV7-2 TGTGCCAGCAGCCCAGGACTCCACTCCTACGAGCAGTACTTC CASSPGLHSYEQYF
15 few TRBJ1-5 TRBD1 TRBV7-8 TGTGCCAGCAGCCCAGGGGGGTATAGCAATCAGCCCCAGCATTTT CASSPGGYSNQPQHF
17 once TRBJ1-1 TRBD1 TRBV19 TGTGCCAGTAGTCCAAGACAGGGTTCGAGAAGATCCACTGAAGCTTTCTTT CASSPRQGSRRSTEAFF
13 medium-sized TRBJ2-2 - TRBV27 TGTGCCAGCACGCCAGGGGAGACCGGGGAGCTGTTTTTT CASTPGETGELFF
16 - TRBJ2-1 TRBD2 TRBV6-5 TGTGCCAGCAGTTACGGACGTAGCGGGAGATACAATGAGCAGTTCTTC CASSYGRSGRYNEQFF
18 - TRBJ1-1 TRBD1 TRBV19 TGTGCCAGTAGTATACGCGCAGGGGGCGCCTTAATGAACACTGAAGCTTTCTTT CASSIRAGGALMNTEAFF
14 few TRBJ1-5 - TRBV7-9 TGTGCCAGCAGCTTAGGGGACTACAATCAGCCCCAGCATTTT CASSLGDYNQPQHF
14 - TRBJ2-1 - TRBV14 TGTGCCAGCAGCCTTCAACAGGGTTTCCATGAGCAGTTCTTC CASSLQQGFHEQFF
16 - TRBJ1-2 - TRBV6-1 TGTGCCAGCAGTGATCAATTACAGGGCCTACCCTGGGGCTACACCTTC CASSDQLQGLPWGYTF
15 - TRBJ1-4 - TRBV27 TGTGCCAGCAGTCTTGGGGCAGGGGCTAATGAAAAACTGTTTTTT CASSLGAGANEKLFF
16 - TRBJ2-7 TRBD2 TRBV19 TGTGCCAGTAGTATAGTAGGGACTAGCAGGGTCGACGAGCAGTACTTC CASSIVGTSRVDEQYF
12 once TRBJ2-7 - TRBV18 TGTGCCAGCCCACATAGCTCCTACGAGCAGTACTTC CASPHSSYEQYF
16 once TRBJ2-3 TRBD2 TRBV7-2 TGTGCCAGCAGCTTTAGGCCAGCGGGAGTACCAGATACGCAGTATTTT CASSFRPAGVPDTQYF
15 - TRBJ1-3 - TRBV4-3 TGCGCCAGCAGCCCATCGCCGGGGACTGGAAACACCATATATTTT CASSPSPGTGNTIYF
17 - TRBJ2-1 - TRBV15 TGTGCCACCAGCAGAGAGGGGAGACCTAATATCTACAATGAGCAGTTCTTC CATSREGRPNIYNEQFF
15 once TRBJ1-5 TRBD1 TRBV5-1 TGCGCCAGCAGCTTGGGGGGGACAGTTAATCAGCCCCAGCATTTT CASSLGGTVNQPQHF